A single sample is the source of the 27 T cell receptor beta chains below, sequenced in a study of cytomegalovirus exposure and HLA in healthy donors. PCR was performed using 60 Vbeta and 13 Jbeta primers. Method: immunoSEQ multiplex PCR; TCRdb's copy keeps in-frame clones and lacks some. The sample shows about 95,000 clones, approximately 80% of them seen only once. Specimen: PBMCs. The receptors were sampled from a man aged 25 to 40 in good health and CMV-seropositive.

V is TRBV25-1 and J is TRBJ2-7; possibly TRBD1 for D (5 bases). Trimming took off 4 bases at V and 5 bases at J, with 9 bases between the two ends. The CDR3 totals 12 residues. From germline, CDR1 is MGHDK and CDR2 SYGVNS. In nucleotides, the CDR3 is TGTGCCAGCAGTGGGGCCAGGGACGAGCAGTACTTC. It codes for CASSGARDEQYF.

The chain carries TRBV7-9 and TRBJ1-2; 7 bases are a match to TRBD1. After removal of 1 base from V and 1 base from J, the junction contained 3 bases not matched to a gene. Germline V gene data show CDR1 as SEHNR and CDR2 as FQNEAQ (reference sequence). The CDR3 contains 15 residues. This CDR3 is CASSLVAGGNYGYTF. The CDR3 region has the DNA TGTGCCAGCAGCTTAGTTGCAGGGGGTAACTATGGCTACACCTTC.

V is TRBV18 and J is TRBJ2-7; a possible D gene is TRBD1 (6 bases). The V and J ends lost 2 bases and 5 bases respectively, with 13 bases between them. The germline V gene encodes CDR1 KGHSH and CDR2 LQKENI. There are 14 residues in the CDR3. CDR3: CASSPTQGSNEQYF. In DNA, the CDR3 is TGTGCCAGCTCACCAACCCAGGGGAGTAACGAGCAGTACTTC.

In this sample, this clone turned up a few times. The chain carries TRBV28 and TRBJ2-1; 10 bases match TRBD1. V was pared by 8 bases and J by 4 bases, with 11 bases of the junction left unmatched. The CDR3 consists of 16 residues. Germline loops: CDR1 MDHEN, CDR2 SYDVKM. The CDR3: CASSLGGQGPYNEQFF. The DNA for the CDR3 is TGTGCCAGCTCCCTGGGGGGACAGGGGCCTTACAATGAGCAGTTCTTC.

This chain joins TRBV4-2 and TRBJ2-5, with D tentatively TRBD1 (6 bases). The CDR3 has 15 amino acids. V was trimmed by 0 bases and J by 1 base, leaving 9 bases between them. Germline lookup yields CDR1 LGHNA and CDR2 YNFKEQ. The CDR3 nucleotides read TGTGCCAGCAGCCAAGACTGGGGGCTCCAAGAGACCCAGTACTTC. As protein: CASSQDWGLQETQYF.

This chain joins TRBV5-6 and TRBJ2-2; 7 bases are a match to TRBD2. The junction had 10 bases not matched to a gene; V was cut back by 4 bases and J by 7 bases. CDR3 length equals 15 residues. The germline gives CDR1 SGHDT, CDR2 YYEEEE. Here the CDR3 DNA reads TGTGCCAGCAGCCGGAGCGGGGCCAGACTCGGGGAGCTGTTTTTT. It yields the protein CASSRSGARLGELFF. The full variable domain, completed using reference TRBV5-6 and TRBJ2-2, is DAGVTQSPTHLIKTRGQQVTLRCSPKSGHDTVSWYQQALGQGPQFIFQYYEEEERQRGNFPDRFSGHQFPNYSSELNVNALLLGDSALYLCASSRSGARLGELFFGEGSRLTVL.

The chain links TRBV30 to TRBJ1-2; TRBD1 is a possible D gene (6 bases). Looked up from germline, CDR1 is GTSNPN and CDR2 is SVGIG (reference sequence). Trimming shortened V by 3 bases and J by 4 bases, and 12 bases separated the two germline ends. This CDR3 has 13 amino acids. The CDR3 protein is CAWRQGGGYGYTF. CDR3 coding DNA: TGTGCCTGGAGACAGGGCGGGGGCTATGGCTACACCTTC.

This rearrangement joins TRBV19 to TRBJ2-1, with TRBD2 as a possible D gene (6 bases). Germline lookup yields CDR1 LNHDA and CDR2 SQIVND (reference sequence). Deletions cut 6 bases from V and 4 bases from J, with 19 bases between. This CDR3 is 16 amino acids long. This CDR3 is CASRPFGGADYNEQFF. DNA for the CDR3: TGTGCCAGTAGGCCGTTTGGCGGGGCAGATTACAATGAGCAGTTCTTC.

This clone came up once. The chain combines TRBV6-1 with TRBJ1-1, with D unclear. Germline V gene lookup returns CDR1 MNHNS and CDR2 SASEGT. V was trimmed by 1 base and J by 1 base, leaving 4 bases between them. CDR3 length equals 13 residues. The CDR3 DNA reads as TGTGCCAGCAGTGAAGTCTGGAACACTGAAGCTTTCTTT. This gives the protein CASSEVWNTEAFF.

The V and J genes are TRBV7-2 and TRBJ2-5; D unresolved. Germline V gives CDR1 SGHTA, CDR2 FQGNSA. The CDR3 totals 15 residues. Trimming removed 3 bases from V and 9 bases from J, with 20 bases in between. The CDR3 region has the DNA TGTGCCAGCAGCTTCGCAGTTGTGCTGGCCGTGTCCCAGTACTTC. Translated, it gives CASSFAVVLAVSQYF.

The chain joins TRBV5-6 to TRBJ2-7; D remains ambiguous. In germline, CDR1 is SGHDT, CDR2 YYEEEE. This CDR3 has 14 amino acids. Trimming cost V 0 bases and J 1 base, with 8 bases left between them. The CDR3 is CASSLGLMSYEQYF. CDR3 coding DNA: TGTGCCAGCAGCTTGGGGCTGATGTCCTACGAGCAGTACTTC.

The V call is TRBV15, the J call TRBJ1-1; perhaps TRBD1 as D (6 bases). The CDR3 totals 15 residues. The V and J ends lost 7 bases and 6 bases respectively, with 21 bases between them. Germline V lookup: CDR1 LNHNV, CDR2 YYDKDF (reference sequence). CDR3 sequence: CATNHPQGRGAEAFF. The CDR3 nucleotides read TGTGCCACCAACCACCCTCAGGGGCGAGGCGCTGAAGCTTTCTTT.

V gene TRBV5-1 combines with J gene TRBJ2-7, with unresolved D. This CDR3 has 13 residues. Germline V gene lookup returns CDR1 SGHRS and CDR2 YFSETQ. The V and J ends lost 3 bases and 0 bases respectively, with 7 bases between them. Written as DNA, the CDR3 is TGCGCCAGCAGCTCTGACAACTCCTACGAGCAGTACTTC. Amino acids: CASSSDNSYEQYF. Full variable domain (remainder filled in from reference TRBV5-1 and TRBJ2-7): KAGVTQTPRYLIKTRGQQVTLSCSPISGHRSVSWYQQTPGQGLQFLFEYFSETQRNKGNFPGRFSGRQFSNSRSEMNVSTLELGDSALYLCASSSDNSYEQYFGPGTRLTVT.

The chain's CDR3 is CASRSDVDIQYF. The CDR3 DNA sequence: TGTGCCAGCAGGTCCGATGTAGACATTCAGTACTTC. The J gene is TRBJ2-4, the V gene TRBV7-9; the D is unclear. Looked up from germline, CDR1 is SEHNR and CDR2 is FQNEAQ (reference sequence). The CDR3 covers 12 residues. V gave up 6 bases and J gave up 8 bases, with 11 bases separating them.

V is TRBV19 and J is TRBJ1-5, with 8 nucleotides matching TRBD1. The CDR3 contains 17 residues. J gave up 3 bases and V 5 bases, and 12 bases lay outside the gene matches. Germline V lookup: CDR1 LNHDA, CDR2 SQIVND (reference sequence). In DNA form, the CDR3 reads TGTGCCAGTAGTTTTTCGGGACAGGTTATGCCCAATCAGCCCCAGCATTTT. It codes for CASSFSGQVMPNQPQHF.

V is TRBV11-3 and J is TRBJ2-2; D ambiguous. Germline CDR1 is SGHNT and CDR2 is YENEEA. CDR3 length equals 13 residues. Trimming left V 5 bases short and J 2 bases short, with 6 bases between. The CDR3 DNA reads TGTGCCAGCAGCCAAATTAACACCGGGGAGCTGTTTTTT. Translating gives CASSQINTGELFF.

The gene calls are TRBV28 and TRBJ1-2; 7 bases line up with TRBD1. V dropped 4 bases and J dropped 5; count of bases not matched to a gene: 4. The CDR3 runs to 13 residues. CDR1 and CDR2 from the germline V gene are MDHEN and SYDVKM. The chain's CDR3 is CASSWAGGYGYTF. The CDR3 DNA reads TGTGCCAGCAGTTGGGCAGGGGGGTATGGCTACACCTTC.

CDR3 bases: TGTGCCAGCAGTTTAAAGGGACAGTGGGGGACTAGAACCTACAATGAGCAGTTCTTC. Its protein product is CASSLKGQWGTRTYNEQFF. The V and J genes are TRBV27 and TRBJ2-1; possible D gene TRBD2, 8 bases. V dropped 2 bases and J dropped 2 bases, with 22 bases sitting between them. Per the germline V gene, CDR1 is MNHEY and CDR2 is SMNVEV (reference sequence). There are 19 residues in the CDR3.

V is TRBV5-1 and J is TRBJ2-5; 11 bases agree with TRBD2. Germline CDR1 reads SGHRS; CDR2 reads YFSETQ. V lost 2 bases to trimming and J lost 4 bases; unmatched junction nucleotides: 1. The CDR3 length is 14 residues. As DNA, the CDR3 is TGCGCCAGCAGCTTCCTAGCGGGAGGAGAGACCCAGTACTTC. Residues: CASSFLAGGETQYF.

A note on this clone: One junction end disagrees with the germline gene, perhaps due to a read error. This sequence joins TRBV2 and TRBJ1-1; D call uncertain. Germline V CDR1 and CDR2: SNHLY, FYNNEI. The CDR3 is made up of 14 amino acids. CDR3 in amino acids: CASGERGGSTEAFF. The CDR3 nucleotides read TGTGCCAGCGGTGAGCGGGGAGGTAGCACTGAAGCTTTCTTT.

V is TRBV28 and J is TRBJ2-1; the D is unclear. The germline gives CDR1 MDHEN, CDR2 SYDVKM. The CDR3 runs to 14 residues. Trimming cost V 2 bases and J 0 bases, with 5 bases left between them. The CDR3 loop is CASSLPSSYNEQFF. The CDR3, as DNA: TGTGCCAGCAGTTTACCCAGCTCCTACAATGAGCAGTTCTTC.

V usage is TRBV6-1 and J usage is TRBJ2-3; 7 bases match TRBD1. The V gene end was trimmed by 6 bases and the J gene end by 6 bases; junction bases not matched to a gene: 12. CDR1 and CDR2 from the germline V gene are MNHNS and SASEGT. The CDR3 runs 15 residues. The CDR3, as DNA: TGTGCCAGCAGGATGGGAAGGGGGCTAGGGGATACGCAGTATTTT. Encoded protein: CASRMGRGLGDTQYF.

This chain connects TRBV6-5 to TRBJ1-5; possible D gene TRBD1, 5 bases. V lost 0 bases, J lost 3 bases, and 9 bases lay in between. The CDR3 has 15 residues. In germline, CDR1 is MNHEY, CDR2 SVGAGI. The CDR3 loop reads CASSYSRVDNQPQHF. The CDR3 DNA reads TGTGCCAGCAGTTACTCCAGGGTAGACAATCAGCCCCAGCATTTT.

The chain has TRBV28 and TRBJ1-4, with a possible D match to TRBD1 (6 bases). The V end was cut by 3 bases, the J end by 5 bases, with 10 bases between. This CDR3 region has 14 residues. From germline, CDR1 is MDHEN and CDR2 SYDVKM. The CDR3 DNA is TGTGCCAGCAGTTTGGTAGGGGGAAATGAAAAACTGTTTTTT. Protein sequence: CASSLVGGNEKLFF.

The chain uses TRBV29-1 and TRBJ2-7, with 7 bases fitting TRBD1. Trimming at V came to 4 bases and at J to 3 bases, leaving 9 bases not matched to a gene. The CDR3 sequence is 14 residues long. Germline CDR1 reads SQVTM; CDR2 reads ANQGSEA. CDR3 amino acids: CSVVETGLFYEQYF. The CDR3 DNA is TGCAGCGTTGTAGAGACAGGGCTATTCTACGAGCAGTACTTC.

V and J are TRBV28 and TRBJ2-7; the match to TRBD1 covers 10 bases. The CDR3 covers 15 residues. Germline CDR1 and CDR2: MDHEN and SYDVKM. The J segment lost 2 bases and the V segment lost 6 bases, leaving 7 bases of the junction unmatched. The chain's CDR3 is CASRGTGAIAYEQYF. In DNA form, the CDR3 reads TGTGCCAGCAGGGGGACAGGGGCTATAGCCTACGAGCAGTACTTC.

This rearrangement joins TRBV4-3 to TRBJ2-5, with D uncertain. TRBJ2-7 matches the DNA end more closely, so the J call is doubtful. This CDR3 contains 13 residues. Germline CDR1 LGHNA, CDR2 YSLEER. The CDR3 region has the DNA TGCGCCAGCAGCCAAGATATGAACTACGAGCAGTACTTC. Amino acid sequence: CASSQDMNYEQYF.